This TCR beta chain was recorded in a study of CXCR3-negative and CXCR3-positive naive CD8 T cells. Whole-study results and caveats: Naive CXCR3-positive and CXCR3-negative cells shared TRBV-TRBJ usage; memory cells diverged.

The naive CD8+ gate required CD45RO-CCR7+CD27+CD95- phenotype. The length of the CDR3 is 11 residues. This clonotype registers medium-sized by frequency. What it binds is not known. UMI-tagged TRB cDNA libraries were built via 5' RACE. TCRdb reprocessed the 5' RACE reads and keeps a single row for each CDR3 protein, giving no DNA. The repertoire shows about 8,700 distinct CDR3 sequences; the top ten hold around 1.9%. This TCR was recovered from a human donor in good health. Some clones in this sample may be carry-over from other donors' samples. Specimen: naive CXCR3- CD8+ T cells from blood. Specified subset: CD45RO-CCR7+CD27+CD95- naive CD8+ T cells lacking CXCR3 (TNR3-). The chain carries TRBV12-3 or TRBV12-4 and TRBJ2-2. CDR3: CASRFTGELFF.